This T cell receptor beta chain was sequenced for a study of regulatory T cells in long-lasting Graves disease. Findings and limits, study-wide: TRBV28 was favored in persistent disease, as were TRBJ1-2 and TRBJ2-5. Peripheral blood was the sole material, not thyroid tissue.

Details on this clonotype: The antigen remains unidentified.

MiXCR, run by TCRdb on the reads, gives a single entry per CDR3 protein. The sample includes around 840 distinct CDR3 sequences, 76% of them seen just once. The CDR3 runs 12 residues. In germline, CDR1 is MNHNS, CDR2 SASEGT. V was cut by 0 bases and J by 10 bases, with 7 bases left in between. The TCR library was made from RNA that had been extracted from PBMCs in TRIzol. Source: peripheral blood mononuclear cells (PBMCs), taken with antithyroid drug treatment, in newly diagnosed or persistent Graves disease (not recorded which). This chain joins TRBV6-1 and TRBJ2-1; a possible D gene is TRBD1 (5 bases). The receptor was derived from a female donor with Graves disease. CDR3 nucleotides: TGTGCCAGCAGTGAAGCACCAGGGGAGCAGTTCTTC. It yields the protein CASSEAPGEQFF.